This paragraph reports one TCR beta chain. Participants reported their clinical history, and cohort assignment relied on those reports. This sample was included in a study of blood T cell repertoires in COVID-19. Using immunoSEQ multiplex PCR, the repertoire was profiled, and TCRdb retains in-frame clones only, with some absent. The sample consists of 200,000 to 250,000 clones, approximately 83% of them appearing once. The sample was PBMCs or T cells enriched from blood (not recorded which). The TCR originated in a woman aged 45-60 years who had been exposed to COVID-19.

As DNA, the CDR3 is TGTGCCAGCTCACTTATGGGCCCCCCGGGCACAGATACGCAGTATTTT. This gives the protein CASSLMGPPGTDTQYF. The chain links TRBV18 to TRBJ2-3, with D unclear. V lost 4 bases, J lost 1 base, and 15 bases lay in between. Germline V CDR1 and CDR2: KGHSH, LQKENI. The CDR3 runs 16 residues.